The present entry profiles one TCR beta chain with its context. The data were taken from a study of blood T cell repertoires in COVID-19. About the study: From T cells, B-cell-depleted T cells, or PBMCs came the material, which was cDNA or gDNA.

Source study methods: Cell counts per sample came from amplifying reference gene primers. The data were produced by immunoSEQ multiplex PCR, yet TCRdb's version contains in-frame clones alone and is incomplete. From that table come the V and J calls and clone size; the DNA was used to work out D and trimming. The sample holds about 50,000 clones; 80% to 90% are singletons and the top ten take roughly 14%. The sequenced material came from peripheral blood. The source of this sequence is a human donor in a cohort sampled during active COVID-19. The donor label of this sample is uncertain.

DNA for the CDR3: TGTGCCAGCAGTGAAACGGTCCACGAGCAGTACTTC. Translation gives CASSETVHEQYF. J is TRBJ2-7 and V is TRBV6-1; D is unclear. Trimming took 2 bases from V and 5 from J, leaving 7 bases between them. Germline V gene sequence: CDR1 MNHNS, CDR2 SASEGT. The CDR3 is made up of 12 amino acids.